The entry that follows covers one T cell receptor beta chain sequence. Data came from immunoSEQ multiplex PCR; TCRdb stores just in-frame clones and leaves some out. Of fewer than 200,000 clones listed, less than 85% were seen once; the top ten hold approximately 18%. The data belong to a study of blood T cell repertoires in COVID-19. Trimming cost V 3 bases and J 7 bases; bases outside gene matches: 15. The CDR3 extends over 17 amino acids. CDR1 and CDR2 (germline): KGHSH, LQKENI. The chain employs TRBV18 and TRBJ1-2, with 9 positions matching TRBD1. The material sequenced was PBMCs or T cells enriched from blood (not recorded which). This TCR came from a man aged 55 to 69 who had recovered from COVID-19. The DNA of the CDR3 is TGTGCCAGCTCACCCTCGAGTGCTCGGGACAGGGTTGGTGGCTACACCTTC. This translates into CASSPSSARDRVGGYTF. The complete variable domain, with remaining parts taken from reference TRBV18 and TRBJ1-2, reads NAGVMQNPRHLVRRRGQEARLRCSPMKGHSHVYWYRQLPEEGLKFMVYLQKENIIDESGMPKERFSAEFPKEGPSILRIQQVVRGDSAAYFCASSPSSARDRVGGYTFGSGTRLTVV.